This record covers a single T cell receptor beta chain. The antigen is undetermined. A junction boundary mismatches the germline segment, possibly from a read error. The sample's time point: blood 4 weeks post-SBRT, at nephrectomy. Treatment denoted: 15 Gy SBRT to primary tumor, nephrectomy 4 weeks later. CDR1 is SNHLY and CDR2 is FYNNEI in the germline V gene. This CDR3 has 14 amino acids. The entry originates in a study of radiation and T cells in renal cell carcinoma. Findings of the study overall: No pretreatment tumor biopsies were available for baseline clonotypes.

Assay: immunoSEQ multiplex PCR; the TCRdb copy retains only in-frame clones and omits some. Among 90,000 to 100,000 clones listed, 65% to 90% were seen once. The rearrangement uses TRBV2 and TRBJ2-7, with 8 bases aligning to TRBD1. This specimen consisted of blood, obtained from a patient whose treatment included radiotherapy and nephrectomy. This receptor was obtained from a man aged 55-75 years with renal cell carcinoma. In nucleotides, the CDR3 is TGCGCCAACCTCCCCACAGGGGGTCCCTACGAGCAGTACTTC. As protein: CANLPTGGPYEQYF. The entire variable domain, with the rest obtained from reference TRBV2 and TRBJ2-7, is as follows: EPEVTQTPSHQVTQMGQEVILRCVPISNHLYFYWYRQILGQKVEFLVSFYNNEISEKSEIFDDQFSVERPDGSNFTLKIRSTKLEDSAMYFCANLPTGGPYEQYFGPGTRLTVT.